This record concerns one T cell receptor beta chain sequence. Repertoires were generated with immunoSEQ multiplex PCR, while TCRdb's copy carries only in-frame clones and drops some. The data show some 320,000 clones, about 90% seen once. What the recovered Cohort 3 donors had was two negative PCRs, clearance, or symptom resolution. V was trimmed by 2 bases and J by 0 bases, leaving 12 bases between them. CDR3 length equals 16 residues. Germline V lookup: CDR1 SGHKS, CDR2 YYEKEE (reference sequence). This sample was included in a study of blood T cell repertoires in COVID-19. About the study: The United States, Italy and Spain provided the acute and convalescent COVID-19 samples.

The material sequenced was PBMCs or T cells enriched from blood (not recorded which). This chain connects TRBV5-5 to TRBJ1-5; weak D call: TRBD1 (5 bases). The receptor was isolated from a woman aged 25 to 39 who had recovered from COVID-19. The CDR3 bases are TGTGCCAGCAGCTTAACAGGACTAAGTAGCAATCAGCCCCAGCATTTT. Translation: CASSLTGLSSNQPQHF.